A selection of T cell receptor beta chains follows, all from one sample in a study of CD8 T cells in Susac syndrome. TCRdb itself ran the immunoSEQ multiplex PCR reads through MiXCR, one entry per CDR3 protein. Of about 71,000 distinct CDR3 sequences listed, approximately 96% are singletons. The sequenced sample was CD4+ T cells from PBMCs. These TCRs come from a human donor with multiple sclerosis. CDR3s include the opening cysteine and the closing phenylalanine or tryptophan. Fields, in order: J gene, clone size, D gene, V gene, CDR3 DNA, CDR3 protein. D genes are given only for firm matches. The size entry is marked missing in some rows and otherwise reads once, few, many or a size class.

j_call: TRBJ2-7
clone_size: .
d_call: TRBD2
v_call: TRBV4-1
cdr3_nt: TGCGCCAGCAGCCGGTATGTCGGGGGGAGCTCCTACGAGCAGTACTTC
cdr3_aa: CASSRYVGGSSYEQYF

j_call: TRBJ2-1
clone_size: .
d_call: .
v_call: TRBV20-1
cdr3_nt: TGCAGTGCCCATGACCGTAGCTCCTACAATGAGCAGTTCTTC
cdr3_aa: CSAHDRSSYNEQFF

j_call: TRBJ2-7
clone_size: .
d_call: .
v_call: TRBV30
cdr3_nt: TGTGCCTGGACAGACAACTCCTACGAGCAGTACTTC
cdr3_aa: CAWTDNSYEQYF

j_call: TRBJ2-7
clone_size: .
d_call: .
v_call: TRBV2
cdr3_nt: TGTGCCAGCAAGGCCGATCAAGGGCTCCGTGAGCAGTACTTC
cdr3_aa: CASKADQGLREQYF

j_call: TRBJ2-3
clone_size: .
d_call: TRBD2
v_call: TRBV29-1
cdr3_nt: TGCAGCGTTTTGAACCTACTAGCGGGGGCCACAGATACGCAGTATTTT
cdr3_aa: CSVLNLLAGATDTQYF

j_call: TRBJ2-7
clone_size: .
d_call: TRBD1
v_call: TRBV20-1
cdr3_nt: TGCAGTGCTAGGGGGCAGGGGGCTTTCTCCTACGAGCAGTACTTC
cdr3_aa: CSARGQGAFSYEQYF

j_call: TRBJ1-2
clone_size: .
d_call: .
v_call: TRBV20-1
cdr3_nt: TGCAGTGCTAGAATCCAGGGAGGAATCTATGGCTACACCTTC
cdr3_aa: CSARIQGGIYGYTF

j_call: TRBJ1-2
clone_size: .
d_call: .
v_call: TRBV30
cdr3_nt: TGTGCCTGGAGACAGGTATCCTATGGCTACACCTTC
cdr3_aa: CAWRQVSYGYTF

j_call: TRBJ1-6
clone_size: .
d_call: .
v_call: TRBV7-3
cdr3_nt: TGTGCCAGCAGCCCCTCCGGGACCAATAATTCACCCCTCCACTTT
cdr3_aa: CASSPSGTNNSPLHF

j_call: TRBJ2-3
clone_size: .
d_call: TRBD2
v_call: TRBV4-1
cdr3_nt: TGCGCCAGCAGCCAAGTAGCGGGGAGCACAGATACGCAGTATTTT
cdr3_aa: CASSQVAGSTDTQYF

j_call: TRBJ1-2
clone_size: .
d_call: .
v_call: TRBV5-4
cdr3_nt: TGTGCCAGCAGCTTCTCCCTCGGCAGATATAATGGCTACACCTTC
cdr3_aa: CASSFSLGRYNGYTF

j_call: TRBJ2-7
clone_size: .
d_call: .
v_call: TRBV3-1
cdr3_nt: TGTGCCAGCAGCCAAGGAGGGGGGGCCTACGAGCAGTACTTC
cdr3_aa: CASSQGGGAYEQYF

j_call: TRBJ1-1
clone_size: once
d_call: .
v_call: TRBV3-1
cdr3_nt: TGTGCCAGCAGCACGGGACTGCAGAACACTGAAGCTTTCTTT
cdr3_aa: CASSTGLQNTEAFF

j_call: TRBJ2-3
clone_size: .
d_call: TRBD1
v_call: TRBV7-9
cdr3_nt: TGTGCCAGCAGCAGGGTCCTACAGGGGAGCACAGATACGCAGTATTTT
cdr3_aa: CASSRVLQGSTDTQYF

j_call: TRBJ1-1
clone_size: .
d_call: .
v_call: TRBV30
cdr3_nt: TGTGCCTGGAGTGTTGGGGTTAACACTGAAGCTTTCTTT
cdr3_aa: CAWSVGVNTEAFF

j_call: TRBJ1-6
clone_size: .
d_call: .
v_call: TRBV20-1
cdr3_nt: TGCAGTGCCCTGGGTTCCTATAATTCACCCCTCCACTTT
cdr3_aa: CSALGSYNSPLHF

j_call: TRBJ1-6
clone_size: .
d_call: .
v_call: TRBV19
cdr3_nt: TGTGCCAGTAGTTTCACCGGGACCGCCTATTCACCCCTCCACTTT
cdr3_aa: CASSFTGTAYSPLHF

j_call: TRBJ1-1
clone_size: .
d_call: .
v_call: TRBV3-1
cdr3_nt: TGTGCCAGCAGCCAAGCACGAGGGACTGAAGCTTTCTTT
cdr3_aa: CASSQARGTEAFF

j_call: TRBJ1-2
clone_size: .
d_call: TRBD1
v_call: TRBV10-3
cdr3_nt: TGTGCCATCAGCCCACCACAGGGGCACTATGGCTACACCTTC
cdr3_aa: CAISPPQGHYGYTF

j_call: TRBJ1-5
clone_size: .
d_call: .
v_call: TRBV5-1
cdr3_nt: TGCGCCAGCAGCACGGACGGTAGCAATCAGCCCCAGCATTTT
cdr3_aa: CASSTDGSNQPQHF

j_call: TRBJ1-2
clone_size: once
d_call: .
v_call: TRBV11-1
cdr3_nt: TGTGCCAGCAGTCCCGGACACGTCACGGAGTACTATGGCTACACCTTC
cdr3_aa: CASSPGHVTEYYGYTF

j_call: TRBJ2-1
clone_size: .
d_call: TRBD2
v_call: TRBV5-1
cdr3_nt: TGCGCCAGCAGCTGGAGCGGGGGGTACAATGAGCAGTTCTTC
cdr3_aa: CASSWSGGYNEQFF

j_call: TRBJ1-6
clone_size: .
d_call: .
v_call: TRBV9
cdr3_nt: TGTGCCAGCAGCGTCGGCAGGGCAGGCTCCTATAATTCACCCCTCCACTTT
cdr3_aa: CASSVGRAGSYNSPLHF

j_call: TRBJ1-1
clone_size: .
d_call: .
v_call: TRBV6-2/TRBV6-3
cdr3_nt: TGTGCCAGCAGCCAGGGACCGCTGGGCGCTTTCTTT
cdr3_aa: CASSQGPLGAFF

j_call: TRBJ2-7
clone_size: few
d_call: .
v_call: TRBV30
cdr3_nt: TGTGCCTGGAGTACCGGGGCCTACGAGCAGTACTTC
cdr3_aa: CAWSTGAYEQYF

j_call: TRBJ2-3
clone_size: .
d_call: TRBD1
v_call: TRBV20-1
cdr3_nt: TGCAGTGCCCAGAGACAGGGGGGCACAGATACGCAGTATTTT
cdr3_aa: CSAQRQGGTDTQYF

j_call: TRBJ1-1
clone_size: .
d_call: .
v_call: TRBV19
cdr3_nt: TGTGCCAGTAGTCTGACAGGAAGGACTGAAGCTTTCTTT
cdr3_aa: CASSLTGRTEAFF

j_call: TRBJ1-6
clone_size: .
d_call: TRBD1
v_call: TRBV3-1
cdr3_nt: TGTGCCAGCAGCCCGTACAGGGGGGACTCACCCCTCCACTTT
cdr3_aa: CASSPYRGDSPLHF

j_call: TRBJ1-5
clone_size: .
d_call: .
v_call: TRBV3-1
cdr3_nt: TGTGCCAGCAGCCAAGGGGACGGTCAGCCCCAGCATTTT
cdr3_aa: CASSQGDGQPQHF

j_call: TRBJ2-5
clone_size: .
d_call: TRBD2
v_call: TRBV3-1
cdr3_nt: TGTGCCAGCAGCTACGGGGGGGCCAGAGAGACCCAGTACTTC
cdr3_aa: CASSYGGARETQYF

j_call: TRBJ2-7
clone_size: .
d_call: TRBD2
v_call: TRBV12-3/TRBV12-4
cdr3_nt: TGTGCCAGCAGTTCAGGTAGCGGGTCGGGAGGCGAGCAGTACTTC
cdr3_aa: CASSSGSGSGGEQYF

j_call: TRBJ2-5
clone_size: .
d_call: TRBD1
v_call: TRBV27
cdr3_nt: TGTGCCAGCTGGAGACAGGGAAGGTCAGAGACCCAGTACTTC
cdr3_aa: CASWRQGRSETQYF